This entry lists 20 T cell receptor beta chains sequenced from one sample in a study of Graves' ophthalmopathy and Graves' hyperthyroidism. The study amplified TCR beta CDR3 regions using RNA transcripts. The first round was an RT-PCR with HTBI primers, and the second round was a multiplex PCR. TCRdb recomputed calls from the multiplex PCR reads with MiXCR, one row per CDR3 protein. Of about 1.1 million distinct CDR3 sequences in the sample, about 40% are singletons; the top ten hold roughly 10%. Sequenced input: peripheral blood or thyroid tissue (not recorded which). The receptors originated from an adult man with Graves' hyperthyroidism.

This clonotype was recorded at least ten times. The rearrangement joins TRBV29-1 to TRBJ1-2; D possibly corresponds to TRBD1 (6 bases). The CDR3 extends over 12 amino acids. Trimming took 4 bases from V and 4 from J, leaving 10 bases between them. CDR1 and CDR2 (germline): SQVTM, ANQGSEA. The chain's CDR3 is CSVVLGGYGYTF. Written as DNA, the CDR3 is TGCAGCGTTGTTTTAGGGGGCTATGGCTACACCTTC. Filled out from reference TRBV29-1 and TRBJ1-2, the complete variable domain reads SAVISQKPSRDICQRGTSLTIQCQVDSQVTMMFWYRQQPGQSLTLIATANQGSEATYESGFVIDKFPISRPNLTFSTLTVSNMSPEDSSIYLCSVVLGGYGYTFGSGTRLTVV.

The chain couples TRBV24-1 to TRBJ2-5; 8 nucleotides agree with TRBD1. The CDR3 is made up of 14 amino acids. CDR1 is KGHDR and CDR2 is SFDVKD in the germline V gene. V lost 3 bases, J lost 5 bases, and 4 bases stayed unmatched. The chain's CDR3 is CATSDARQGETQYF. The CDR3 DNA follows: TGTGCCACCAGTGATGCGAGACAGGGGGAGACCCAGTACTTC.

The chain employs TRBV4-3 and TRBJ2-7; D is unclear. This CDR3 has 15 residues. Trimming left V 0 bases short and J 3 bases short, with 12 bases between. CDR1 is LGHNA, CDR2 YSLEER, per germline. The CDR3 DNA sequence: TGCGCCAGCAGCCAAGAAGCCTCGTTCATCTACGAGCAGTACTTC. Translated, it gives CASSQEASFIYEQYF.

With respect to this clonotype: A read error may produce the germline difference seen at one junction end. The CDR3 DNA follows: TGTGCCAGCAGAACCCCCGGGACAGGGGGGAATAGCTATGGCCACACCTTC. Translated, it gives CASRTPGTGGNSYGHTF. This chain links TRBV5-4 with TRBJ1-2; 11 bases map to TRBD1. The germline V gene encodes CDR1 SGHNT and CDR2 YYREEE (reference sequence). The CDR3 spans 17 residues.

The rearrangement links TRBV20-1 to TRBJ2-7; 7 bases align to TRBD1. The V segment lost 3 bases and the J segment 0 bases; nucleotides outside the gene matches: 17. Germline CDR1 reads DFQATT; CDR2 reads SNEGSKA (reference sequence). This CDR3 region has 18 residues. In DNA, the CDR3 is TGCAGTGCTAGCTTCAAAGTTCCCCAAAGGACAGGCTCCTACGAGCAGTACTTC. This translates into CSASFKVPQRTGSYEQYF.

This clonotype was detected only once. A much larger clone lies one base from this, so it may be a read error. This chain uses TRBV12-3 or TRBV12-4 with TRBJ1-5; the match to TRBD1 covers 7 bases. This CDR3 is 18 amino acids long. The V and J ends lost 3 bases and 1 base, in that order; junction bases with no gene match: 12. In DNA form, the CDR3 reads TGTGCCAGCAGTTTCACGACAGGGCGCACGGGGAGCAATCAGCCCCAGCATTTT. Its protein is CASSFTTGRTGSNQPQHF.

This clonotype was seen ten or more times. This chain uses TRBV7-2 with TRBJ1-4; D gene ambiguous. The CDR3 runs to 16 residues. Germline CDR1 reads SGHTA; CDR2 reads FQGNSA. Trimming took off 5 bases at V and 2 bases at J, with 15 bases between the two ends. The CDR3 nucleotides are TGTGCCAGCAGCGTGTTGGGAGGCGGTACTAATGAAAAACTGTTTTTT. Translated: CASSVLGGGTNEKLFF.

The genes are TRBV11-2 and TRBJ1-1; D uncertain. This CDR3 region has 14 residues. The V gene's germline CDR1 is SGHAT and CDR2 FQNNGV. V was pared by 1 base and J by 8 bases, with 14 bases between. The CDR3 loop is CASSLAPTHNEAFF. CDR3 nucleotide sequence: TGTGCCAGCAGCTTAGCCCCCACTCACAACGAAGCTTTCTTT.

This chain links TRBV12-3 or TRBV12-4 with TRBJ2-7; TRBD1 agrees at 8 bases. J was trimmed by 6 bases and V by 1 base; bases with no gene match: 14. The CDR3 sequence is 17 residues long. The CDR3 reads CASSLEGVDRGPLEQYF. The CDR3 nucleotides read TGTGCCAGCAGTTTAGAAGGGGTCGACAGGGGACCTCTCGAGCAGTACTTC.

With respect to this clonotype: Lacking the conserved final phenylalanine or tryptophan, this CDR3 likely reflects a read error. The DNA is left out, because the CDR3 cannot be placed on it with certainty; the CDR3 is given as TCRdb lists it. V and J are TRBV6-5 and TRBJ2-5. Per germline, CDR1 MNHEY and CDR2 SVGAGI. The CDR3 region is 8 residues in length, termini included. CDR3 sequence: CASSYSLS.

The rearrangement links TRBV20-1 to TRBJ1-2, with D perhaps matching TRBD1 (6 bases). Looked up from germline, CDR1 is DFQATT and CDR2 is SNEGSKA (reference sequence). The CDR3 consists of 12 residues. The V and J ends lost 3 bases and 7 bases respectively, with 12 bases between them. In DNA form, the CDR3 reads TGCAGTGCTAGGGAGAACAGGGTTGGCTACACCTTC. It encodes CSARENRVGYTF.

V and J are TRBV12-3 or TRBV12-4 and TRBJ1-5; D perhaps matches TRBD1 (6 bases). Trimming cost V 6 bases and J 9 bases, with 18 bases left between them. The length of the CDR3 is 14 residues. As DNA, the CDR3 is TGTGCCAGCAGCCCTGTGTGGGGGGGCCCGCCCCAGCATTTT. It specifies CASSPVWGGPPQHF.

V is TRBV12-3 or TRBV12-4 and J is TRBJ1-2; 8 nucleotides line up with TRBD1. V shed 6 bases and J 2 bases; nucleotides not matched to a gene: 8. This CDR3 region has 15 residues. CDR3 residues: CASRSQGGLNYGYTF. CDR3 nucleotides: TGTGCCAGCAGGTCACAGGGGGGTCTCAACTATGGCTACACCTTC.

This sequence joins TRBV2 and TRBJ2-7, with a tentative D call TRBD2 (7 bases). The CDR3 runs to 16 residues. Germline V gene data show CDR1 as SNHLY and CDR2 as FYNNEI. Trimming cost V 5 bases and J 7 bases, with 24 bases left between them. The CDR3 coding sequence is TGTGCCAGCAGTTTGTTAGGCGGGGGCCCTAGGGGAGAGCAGTACTTC. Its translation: CASSLLGGGPRGEQYF.

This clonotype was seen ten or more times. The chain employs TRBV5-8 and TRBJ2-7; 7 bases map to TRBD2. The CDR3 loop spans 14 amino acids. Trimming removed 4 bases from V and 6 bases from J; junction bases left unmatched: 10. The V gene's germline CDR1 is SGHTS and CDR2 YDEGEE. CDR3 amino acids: CASSVPAGVREQYF. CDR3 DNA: TGTGCCAGCAGCGTTCCGGCGGGAGTTCGCGAGCAGTACTTC.

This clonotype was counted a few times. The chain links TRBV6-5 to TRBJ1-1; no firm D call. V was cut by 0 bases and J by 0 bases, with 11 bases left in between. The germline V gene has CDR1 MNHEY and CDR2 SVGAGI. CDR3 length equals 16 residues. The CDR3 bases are TGTGCCAGCAGTTACTCGGTCGCGGGATTGAACACTGAAGCTTTCTTT. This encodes CASSYSVAGLNTEAFF.

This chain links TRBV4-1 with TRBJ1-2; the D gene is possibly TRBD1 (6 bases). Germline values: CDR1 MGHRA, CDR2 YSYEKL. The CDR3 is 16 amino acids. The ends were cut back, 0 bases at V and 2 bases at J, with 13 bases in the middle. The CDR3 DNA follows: TGCGCCAGCAGCCAAGATCCGACAGGATCGAACTATGGCTACACCTTC. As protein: CASSQDPTGSNYGYTF.

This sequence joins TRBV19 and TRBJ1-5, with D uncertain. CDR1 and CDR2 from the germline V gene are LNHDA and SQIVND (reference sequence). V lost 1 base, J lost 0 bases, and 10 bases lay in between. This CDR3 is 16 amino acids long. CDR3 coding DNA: TGTGCCAGTAGTATAGTCCCGGGGATTAGCAATCAGCCCCAGCATTTT. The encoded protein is CASSIVPGISNQPQHF.

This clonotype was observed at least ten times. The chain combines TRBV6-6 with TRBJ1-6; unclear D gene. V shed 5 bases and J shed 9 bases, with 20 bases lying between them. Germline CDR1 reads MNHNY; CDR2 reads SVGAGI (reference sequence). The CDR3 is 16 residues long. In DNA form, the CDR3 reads TGTGCCAGCAGTGAACTGCTGATTGGCAACGCTTCACCCCTCCACTTT. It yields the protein CASSELLIGNASPLHF.

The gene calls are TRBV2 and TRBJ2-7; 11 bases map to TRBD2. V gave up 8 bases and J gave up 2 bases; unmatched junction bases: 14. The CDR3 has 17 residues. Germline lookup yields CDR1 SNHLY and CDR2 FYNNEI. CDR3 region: CASGGGSGRARAYEQYF. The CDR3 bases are TGTGCCAGCGGGGGCGGTAGCGGGAGGGCCAGGGCCTACGAGCAGTACTTC. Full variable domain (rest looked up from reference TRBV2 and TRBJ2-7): EPEVTQTPSHQVTQMGQEVILRCVPISNHLYFYWYRQILGQKVEFLVSFYNNEISEKSEIFDDQFSVERPDGSNFTLKIRSTKLEDSAMYFCASGGGSGRARAYEQYFGPGTRLTVT.